This T cell receptor beta chain was recorded in a study of response to subunit inactivated influenza vaccine. General study results and limits: With each seasonal influenza vaccination, the authors suggested, few new T cells are recruited.

In the case of this clonotype: Its specificity is unknown.

TCRdb reprocessed the RT-PCR reads with MiXCR, giving one entry per CDR3 protein. Altogether hundreds of thousands of distinct CDR3 sequences are present, roughly 23% being singletons, with the ten largest covering about 1.9%. The V end lost 3 bases, the J end lost 2 bases, and 19 bases lay between the germline ends. The CDR3 length is 18 residues. The sample consisted of CD4+ T cells sorted from PBMCs, taken about 5 days after vaccination. V and J are TRBV12-3 or TRBV12-4 and TRBJ1-4, with D maybe TRBD1 (5 bases). The TCR comes from a man between 50 and 59 years old who received an inactivated influenza vaccine. This CDR3 is CASSFFSGRIQTNEKLFF. The CDR3 coding sequence is TGTGCCAGCAGTTTCTTTTCGGGGCGGATTCAGACTAATGAAAAACTGTTTTTT.